The clone carrying this T cell receptor (beta chain) was detected many times. Its target is not known. Germline V lookup: CDR1 MNHNS, CDR2 SASEGT. With 11 bases removed from V and 4 bases from J, the gap between germline ends came to 18 bases. The CDR3 totals 13 residues. Via MiXCR, TCRdb re-called the PCR reads, giving one row per CDR3 protein. In the table there are about half a million distinct CDR3 sequences, 20% to 25% of which are singletons. This sample stems from a study of molecular identifiers for immune sequencing clone quantification. Study context: Five portions were made in replicates from RNA of roughly 20,000 or 100,000 naive CD8 cells, and four underwent sequencing. Points from the study as a whole: Spiked-in Jurkat TCR RNA corresponding to one cell was reported as detectable against more than 950,000 naive cells.

The rearrangement uses TRBV6-1 and TRBJ2-7; maybe TRBD1 (6 bases). The material sequenced was naive CD8+ T cells from blood, with Jurkat cell RNA spiked in. Specified subset: FACS-sorted CD8+CD4-CCR7+CD45RA+ naive T cells. The TCR originated in a human donor in good health. Some libraries in this study had Jurkat cell RNA spiked in. CDR3 in amino acids: CACKDRHAYEQYF. The CDR3 bases are TGTGCCTGCAAAGACAGGCACGCTTACGAGCAGTACTTC.